One sample yielded the 14 T cell receptor beta chains listed below, sequenced in a study of cytomegalovirus exposure and HLA in healthy donors. PCR amplification relied on 60 Vbeta primers (plus 13 Jbeta primers). Repertoires were generated with immunoSEQ multiplex PCR, while TCRdb's copy carries only in-frame clones and drops some. The table includes some 150,000 clones, about four fifths detected once. Sequencing was performed on PBMCs. The receptors were sampled from a woman aged 18-30 years in good health and CMV-seropositive.

As for this clone: An end of the junction does not agree with germline; a read error may underlie this. The chain combines TRBV4-2 with TRBJ2-6, with D possibly being TRBD1 (5 bases). Germline V gives CDR1 LGHNA, CDR2 YNFKEQ. CDR3 length equals 15 residues. The chain's CDR3 is CASSQVSLGANGLTF. The CDR3 nucleotides read TGTGCCAGCAGCCAAGTTTCGCTTGGGGCCAACGGCCTGACTTTC.

The chain uses TRBV5-6 and TRBJ2-2; a possible D gene is TRBD1 (7 bases). The germline V gene has CDR1 SGHDT and CDR2 YYEEEE. This CDR3 contains 17 residues. Trimming took 0 bases from V and 0 from J, leaving 12 bases between them. The CDR3 nucleotides read TGTGCCAGCAGCTTGGACCCAGGGGGGTCGAACACCGGGGAGCTGTTTTTT. This encodes CASSLDPGGSNTGELFF.

Only a few counts were recorded for this clone. This chain joins TRBV9 and TRBJ2-4, with D perhaps TRBD1 (7 bases). Trimming shortened V by 7 bases and J by 2 bases, and 13 bases separated the two germline ends. The V gene's germline CDR1 is SGDLS and CDR2 YYNGEE. This CDR3 is built from 14 residues. The CDR3: CASATGDSKNIQYF. Here the CDR3 DNA reads TGTGCCAGCGCAACAGGGGACTCCAAAAACATTCAGTACTTC. The variable domain in full, with the rest retrieved from reference TRBV9 and TRBJ2-4, is DSGVTQTPKHLITATGQRVTLRCSPRSGDLSVYWYQQSLDQGLQFLIQYYNGEERAKGNILERFSAQQFPDLHSELNLSSLELGDSALYFCASATGDSKNIQYFGAGTRLSVL.

The genes are TRBV4-2 and TRBJ2-7; maybe TRBD2 (6 bases). The CDR3 runs to 14 residues. Trimming took 0 bases from V and 2 from J, leaving 8 bases between them. Germline-derived CDR1 and CDR2 are LGHNA and YNFKEQ. In DNA form, the CDR3 reads TGTGCCAGCAGCCAAGATCCGGGAGCCTACGAGCAGTACTTC. Protein sequence: CASSQDPGAYEQYF.

This clone was counted a single time. V is TRBV12-5 and J is TRBJ2-5, with D tentatively TRBD1 (6 bases). Trimming removed 4 bases from V and 5 bases from J, with 17 bases in between. Germline values: CDR1 LGHNT, CDR2 FRNRAP. The CDR3 runs to 15 residues. The CDR3 DNA reads TGTGCTAGTGGTTCCACTATCAGGGGTAGGGAGACCCAGTACTTC. It encodes CASGSTIRGRETQYF.

The V gene is TRBV7-6, the J gene TRBJ2-2, with a weak D call TRBD2 (6 bases). This CDR3 is 17 amino acids long. Germline CDR1 SGHVS, CDR2 FNYEAQ. With 3 bases removed from V and 5 bases from J, the gap between germline ends came to 19 bases. The CDR3 loop reads CASSFGGVISITGELFF. In nucleotides, the CDR3 is TGTGCCAGCAGCTTCGGGGGAGTAATATCAATTACCGGGGAGCTGTTTTTT.

The CDR3 DNA sequence: TGCGCCAGCAGCCCGGGACGGGCAATAGGACAGAGCACAGATACGCAGTATTTT. It encodes CASSPGRAIGQSTDTQYF. The rearrangement joins TRBV5-1 to TRBJ2-3; TRBD1 is a possible D gene (6 bases). Germline V lookup: CDR1 SGHRS, CDR2 YFSETQ. CDR3 length: 18 residues. The V end lost 4 bases, the J end lost 0 bases, and 21 bases lay between the germline ends.

The chain uses TRBV18 and TRBJ1-5; D uncertain. This CDR3 has 15 amino acids. Deletions cut 3 bases from V and 7 bases from J, with 16 bases between. The germline CDR1 and CDR2 sequences are KGHSH and LQKENI. Here the CDR3 reads CASSPSAAGGQPQHF. The CDR3 DNA follows: TGTGCCAGCTCACCCTCGGCGGCTGGCGGACAGCCCCAGCATTTT.

This clone was found a few times. This chain joins TRBV6-6 and TRBJ1-1, with D hard to call. V lost 9 bases to trimming and J lost 1 base, with 3 bases between them. The germline gives CDR1 MNHNY, CDR2 SVGAGI (reference sequence). The CDR3 extends over 10 amino acids. As DNA, the CDR3 is TGTGCCAGTCAGAACACTGAAGCTTTCTTT. Translating gives CASQNTEAFF.

A remark on this clone: This CDR3 is also generated by other DNA sequences in the sample. CDR3 region: CASSVGQGTSYEQYF. The CDR3 DNA reads as TGTGCCAGCAGCGTTGGACAGGGTACCTCCTACGAGCAGTACTTC. This chain links TRBV9 with TRBJ2-7; TRBD1 matches at 8 bases. Germline loops: CDR1 SGDLS, CDR2 YYNGEE. V dropped 2 bases and J dropped 0; count of bases not matched to a gene: 4. The CDR3 runs to 15 residues.

The genes are TRBV4-3 and TRBJ2-7, with 7 bases lining up with TRBD2. V lost 1 base and J lost 2; bases outside the gene matches: 5. Germline assignment: CDR1 LGHNA and CDR2 YSLEER. CDR3 length: 15 residues. CDR3 amino acids: CASSQVFAGAYEQYF. The CDR3 nucleotides are TGCGCCAGCAGCCAAGTTTTTGCGGGGGCCTACGAGCAGTACTTC.

J is TRBJ1-5 and V is TRBV28; D is possibly TRBD1 (5 bases). The CDR3 runs 15 residues. Trimming pared 6 bases from V and 7 bases from J, leaving 19 bases between. CDR1 and CDR2 from the germline V gene are MDHEN and SYDVKM. CDR3 nucleotides: TGTGCCAGCAGCCGCGGGAGGGGTCCAGGCCAGCCCCAGCATTTT. As protein: CASSRGRGPGQPQHF.

V usage is TRBV7-9 and J usage is TRBJ1-1; TRBD1 might be the D (5 bases). The CDR3 length is 13 residues. Germline CDR1 is SEHNR and CDR2 is FQNEAQ (reference sequence). Trimming pared 5 bases from V and 4 bases from J, leaving 11 bases between. CDR3 bases: TGTGCCAGCAGCCGCTCGGGGGGCACTGAAGCTTTCTTT. Its translation is CASSRSGGTEAFF. Full variable domain (outside the CDR3, taken from reference TRBV7-9 and TRBJ1-1): DTGVSQNPRHKITKRGQNVTFRCDPISEHNRLYWYRQTLGQGPEFLTYFQNEAQLEKSRLLSDRFSAERPKGSFSTLEIQRTEQGDSAMYLCASSRSGGTEAFFGQGTRLTVV.

The sample holds a few counts of this clone. The chain recombines TRBV9 with TRBJ2-5; 16 bases agree with TRBD2. Germline CDR1 reads SGDLS; CDR2 reads YYNGEE. Losses at the gene ends were 2 bases for V and 5 bases for J; bases not matched to a gene: 9. CDR3 size: 18 residues. CDR3 nucleotide sequence: TGTGCCAGCAGCGTCGGGACTAGCGGGGGGGCTCTATTGGAGACCCAGTACTTC. Translating it yields CASSVGTSGGALLETQYF.